This TCR beta chain was captured in a study of cytomegalovirus exposure and HLA in healthy donors. About this clone: Its antigen is currently unknown.

V gave up 2 bases and J gave up 8 bases, with 13 bases separating them. Germline CDR1 reads MGHRA; CDR2 reads YSYEKL. The CDR3 has 14 amino acids. A multiplex PCR was run with 60 Vbeta primers and 13 Jbeta primers. Clones were read by immunoSEQ multiplex PCR, and TCRdb kept only the in-frame ones, dropping some. The sample has over 150,000 clones. Study observations and caveats: The study carried out a later analysis of TCR beta sequences. It associated some 18,000 of them with specific HLA alleles at a false discovery rate of 0.05. It was shown in a later analysis that HLA-associated TCR beta chains were more clonally expanded than other, equally common chains.

The sequence was collected from a boy younger than 18 in good health and CMV-seronegative. The sequencing sample was made of PBMCs. This sequence joins TRBV4-1 and TRBJ1-5, with D unresolved. CDR3 sequence (DNA): TGCGCCAGCAGCCAAAGCCGGGAAGACGAGCCCCAGCATTTT. The encoded protein is CASSQSREDEPQHF.